This section outlines one T cell receptor beta chain sequence together with its context. The CDR3 is 14 amino acids. Germline trimming cut 0 bases from V and 2 bases from J; bases unmatched to any gene: 0. CDR1 LNHNV and CDR2 YYDKDF come from the germline V gene (reference sequence). The sample belongs to a study of shared clonotypes between healthy human individuals. Naive CD8 cells lacked CD45RO, underwent positive selection for CCR7 and left out terminally differentiated effector memory CD45RA+ cells. Sequenced by immunoSEQ multiplex PCR; TCRdb stores in-frame clones only, minus some. The sample contains about 580,000 clones, nearly 98% of which appear only once.

Sequencing was done on a sample of naive CD8+ T cells sorted from blood. The chain has TRBV15 and TRBJ1-2; 7 nucleotides line up with TRBD1. This TCR came from a man aged 25 to 45 in good health. CDR3 amino acids: CATSRETGNYGYTF. The CDR3, as DNA: TGTGCCACCAGCAGAGAGACAGGGAACTATGGCTACACCTTC.